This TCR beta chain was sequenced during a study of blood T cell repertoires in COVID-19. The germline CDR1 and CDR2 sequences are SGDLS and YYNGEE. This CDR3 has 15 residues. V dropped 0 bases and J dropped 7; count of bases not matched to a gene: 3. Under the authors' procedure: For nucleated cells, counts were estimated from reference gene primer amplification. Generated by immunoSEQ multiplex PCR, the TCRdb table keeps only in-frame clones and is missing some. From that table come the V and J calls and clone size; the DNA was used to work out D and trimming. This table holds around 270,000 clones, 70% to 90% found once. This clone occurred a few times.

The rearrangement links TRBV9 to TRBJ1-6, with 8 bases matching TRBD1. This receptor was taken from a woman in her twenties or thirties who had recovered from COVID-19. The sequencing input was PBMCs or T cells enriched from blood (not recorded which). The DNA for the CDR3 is TGTGCCAGCAGCGTAGAGGACAGGGCAAATTCACCCCTCCACTTT. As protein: CASSVEDRANSPLHF.